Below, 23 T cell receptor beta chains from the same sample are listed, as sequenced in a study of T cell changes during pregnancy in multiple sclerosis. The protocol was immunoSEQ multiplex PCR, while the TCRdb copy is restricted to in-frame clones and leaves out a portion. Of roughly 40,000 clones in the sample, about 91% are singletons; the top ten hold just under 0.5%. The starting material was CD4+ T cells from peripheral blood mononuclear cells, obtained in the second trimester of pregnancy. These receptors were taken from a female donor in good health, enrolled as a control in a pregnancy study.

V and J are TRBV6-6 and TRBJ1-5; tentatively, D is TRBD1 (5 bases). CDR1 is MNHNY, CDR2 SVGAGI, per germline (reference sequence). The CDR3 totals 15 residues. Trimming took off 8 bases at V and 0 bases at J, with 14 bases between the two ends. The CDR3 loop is CASRKGDYSNQPQHF. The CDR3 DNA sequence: TGTGCCAGCCGAAAAGGGGACTATAGCAATCAGCCCCAGCATTTT.

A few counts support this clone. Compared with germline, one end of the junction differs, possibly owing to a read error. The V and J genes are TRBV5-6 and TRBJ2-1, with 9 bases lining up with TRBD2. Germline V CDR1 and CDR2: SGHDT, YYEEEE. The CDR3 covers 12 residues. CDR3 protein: CASSLARGGRIF. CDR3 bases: TGTGCCAGCAGCTTAGCGCGGGGGGGAAGAATCTTC. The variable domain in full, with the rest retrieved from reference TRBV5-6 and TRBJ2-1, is DAGVTQSPTHLIKTRGQQVTLRCSPKSGHDTVSWYQQALGQGPQFIFQYYEEEERQRGNFPDRFSGHQFPNYSSELNVNALLLGDSALYLCASSLARGGRIFGPGTRLTVL.

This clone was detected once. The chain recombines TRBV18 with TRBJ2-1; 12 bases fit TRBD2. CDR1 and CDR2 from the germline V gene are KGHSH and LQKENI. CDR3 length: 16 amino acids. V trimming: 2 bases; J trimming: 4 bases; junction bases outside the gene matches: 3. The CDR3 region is CASSPTGLAGYNEQFF. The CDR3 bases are TGTGCCAGCTCACCAACAGGACTAGCGGGATACAATGAGCAGTTCTTC.

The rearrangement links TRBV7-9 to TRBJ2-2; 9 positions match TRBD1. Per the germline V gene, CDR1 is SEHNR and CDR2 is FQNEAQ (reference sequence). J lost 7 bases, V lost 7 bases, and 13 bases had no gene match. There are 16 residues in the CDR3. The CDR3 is CASTSGTGKVSGELFF. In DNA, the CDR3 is TGTGCCAGCACCTCCGGGACAGGGAAGGTTAGCGGGGAGCTGTTTTTT. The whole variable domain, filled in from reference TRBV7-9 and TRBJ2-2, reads DTGVSQNPRHKITKRGQNVTFRCDPISEHNRLYWYRQTLGQGPEFLTYFQNEAQLEKSRLLSDRFSAERPKGSFSTLEIQRTEQGDSAMYLCASTSGTGKVSGELFFGEGSRLTVL.

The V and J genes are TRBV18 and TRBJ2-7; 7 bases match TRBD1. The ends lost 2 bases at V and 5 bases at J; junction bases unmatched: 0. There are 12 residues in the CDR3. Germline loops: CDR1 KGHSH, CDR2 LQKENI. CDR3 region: CASSPGQDEQYF. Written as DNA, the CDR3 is TGTGCCAGCTCACCAGGACAGGACGAGCAGTACTTC.

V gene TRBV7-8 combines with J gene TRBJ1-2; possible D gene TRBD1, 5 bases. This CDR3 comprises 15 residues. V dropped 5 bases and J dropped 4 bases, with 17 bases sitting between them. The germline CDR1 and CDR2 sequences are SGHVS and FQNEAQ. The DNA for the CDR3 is TGTGCCAGCAGCCCAAGGTCGGGGGGTCCCTATGGCTACACCTTC. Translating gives CASSPRSGGPYGYTF.

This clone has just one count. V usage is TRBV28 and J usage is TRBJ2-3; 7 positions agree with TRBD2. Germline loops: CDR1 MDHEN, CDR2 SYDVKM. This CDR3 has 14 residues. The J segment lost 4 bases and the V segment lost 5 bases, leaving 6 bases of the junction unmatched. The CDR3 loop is CASSPPGLSDTQYF. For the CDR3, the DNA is TGTGCCAGCAGTCCCCCGGGACTATCAGATACGCAGTATTTT.

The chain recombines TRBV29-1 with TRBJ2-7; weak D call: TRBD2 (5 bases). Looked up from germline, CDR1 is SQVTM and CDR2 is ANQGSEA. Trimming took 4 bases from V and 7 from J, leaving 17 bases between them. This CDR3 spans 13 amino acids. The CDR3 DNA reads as TGCAGCGTTGTTGGCGGGTCCTCGAAAGAGCAGTACTTC. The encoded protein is CSVVGGSSKEQYF.

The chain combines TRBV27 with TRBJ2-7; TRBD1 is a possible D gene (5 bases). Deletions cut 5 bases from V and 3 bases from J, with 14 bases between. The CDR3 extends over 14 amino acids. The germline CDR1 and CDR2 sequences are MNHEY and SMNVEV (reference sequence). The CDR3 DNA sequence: TGTGCCAGCAGTCAGGGCCCAGAGTTCTACGAGCAGTACTTC. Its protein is CASSQGPEFYEQYF.

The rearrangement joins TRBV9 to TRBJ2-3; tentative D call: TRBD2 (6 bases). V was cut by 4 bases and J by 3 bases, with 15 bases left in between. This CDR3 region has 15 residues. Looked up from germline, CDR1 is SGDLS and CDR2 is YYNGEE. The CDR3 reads CASSTPSVRTDTQYF. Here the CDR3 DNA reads TGTGCCAGCAGCACACCTAGCGTCCGAACAGATACGCAGTATTTT.

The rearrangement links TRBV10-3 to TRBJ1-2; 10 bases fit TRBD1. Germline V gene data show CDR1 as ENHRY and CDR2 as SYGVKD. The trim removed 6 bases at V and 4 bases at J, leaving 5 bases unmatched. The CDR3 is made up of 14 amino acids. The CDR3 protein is CAIRGQGVIYGYTF. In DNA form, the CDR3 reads TGTGCCATCAGAGGACAGGGGGTCATCTATGGCTACACCTTC.

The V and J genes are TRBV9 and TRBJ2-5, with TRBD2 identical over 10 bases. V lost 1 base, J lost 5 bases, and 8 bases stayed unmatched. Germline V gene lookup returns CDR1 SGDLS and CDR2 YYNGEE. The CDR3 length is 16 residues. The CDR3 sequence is CASSVTAGGLGETQYF. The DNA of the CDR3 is TGTGCCAGCAGCGTAACAGCGGGAGGGCTCGGGGAGACCCAGTACTTC. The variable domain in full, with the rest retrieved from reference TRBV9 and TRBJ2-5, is DSGVTQTPKHLITATGQRVTLRCSPRSGDLSVYWYQQSLDQGLQFLIQYYNGEERAKGNILERFSAQQFPDLHSELNLSSLELGDSALYFCASSVTAGGLGETQYFGPGTRLLVL.

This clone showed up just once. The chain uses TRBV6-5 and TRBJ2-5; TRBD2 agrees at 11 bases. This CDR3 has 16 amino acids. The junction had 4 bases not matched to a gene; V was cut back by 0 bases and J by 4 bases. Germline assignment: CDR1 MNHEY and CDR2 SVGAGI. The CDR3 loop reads CASSYSLTSGGETQYF. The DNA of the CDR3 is TGTGCCAGCAGTTACTCTTTAACTAGCGGGGGAGAGACCCAGTACTTC.

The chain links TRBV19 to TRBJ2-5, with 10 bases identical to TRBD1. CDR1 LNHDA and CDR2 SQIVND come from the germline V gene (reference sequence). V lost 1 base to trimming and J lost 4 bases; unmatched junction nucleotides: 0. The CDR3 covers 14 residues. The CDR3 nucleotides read TGTGCCAGTAGTATAGGGGACAGGGGAGAGACCCAGTACTTC. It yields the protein CASSIGDRGETQYF.

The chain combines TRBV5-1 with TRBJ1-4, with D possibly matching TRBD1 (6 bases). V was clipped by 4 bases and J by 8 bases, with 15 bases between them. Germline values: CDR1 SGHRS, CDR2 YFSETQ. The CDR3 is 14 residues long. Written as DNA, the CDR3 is TGCGCCAGCAGCCGGGACACCGGCCGGGAAAAACTGTTTTTT. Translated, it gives CASSRDTGREKLFF.

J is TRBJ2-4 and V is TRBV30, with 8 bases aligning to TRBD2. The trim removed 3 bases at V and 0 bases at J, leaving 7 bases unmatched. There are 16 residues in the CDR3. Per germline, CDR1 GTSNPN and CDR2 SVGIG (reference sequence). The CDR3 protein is CAWSTSGLGAKNIQYF. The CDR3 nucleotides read TGTGCCTGGAGCACTAGCGGACTGGGAGCCAAAAACATTCAGTACTTC.

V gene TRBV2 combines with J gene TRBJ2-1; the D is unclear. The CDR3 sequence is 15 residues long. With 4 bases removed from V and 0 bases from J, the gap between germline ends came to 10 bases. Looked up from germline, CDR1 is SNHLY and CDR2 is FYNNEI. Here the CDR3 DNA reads TGTGCCAGCAGTGTGGAGAGGAGCTCCTACAATGAGCAGTTCTTC. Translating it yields CASSVERSSYNEQFF.

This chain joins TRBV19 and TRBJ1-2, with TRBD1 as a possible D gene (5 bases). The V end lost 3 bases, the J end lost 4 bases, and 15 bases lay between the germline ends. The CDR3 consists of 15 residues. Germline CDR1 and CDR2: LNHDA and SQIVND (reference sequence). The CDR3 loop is CASSIGGTQSYGYTF. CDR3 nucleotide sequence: TGTGCCAGTAGTATCGGGGGAACGCAGAGCTATGGCTACACCTTC.

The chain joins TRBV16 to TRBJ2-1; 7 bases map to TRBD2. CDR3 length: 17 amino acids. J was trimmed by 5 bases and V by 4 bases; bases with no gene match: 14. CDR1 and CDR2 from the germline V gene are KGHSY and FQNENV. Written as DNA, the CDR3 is TGTGCCAGCAGCCGATTCTCGTGGGCGGGAGATCACAATGAGCAGTTCTTC. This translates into CASSRFSWAGDHNEQFF. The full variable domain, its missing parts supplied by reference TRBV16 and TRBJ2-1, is GEEVAQTPKHLVRGEGQKAKLYCAPIKGHSYVFWYQQVLKNEFKFLISFQNENVFDETGMPKERFSAKCLPNSPCSLEIQATKLEDSAVYFCASSRFSWAGDHNEQFFGPGTRLTVL.

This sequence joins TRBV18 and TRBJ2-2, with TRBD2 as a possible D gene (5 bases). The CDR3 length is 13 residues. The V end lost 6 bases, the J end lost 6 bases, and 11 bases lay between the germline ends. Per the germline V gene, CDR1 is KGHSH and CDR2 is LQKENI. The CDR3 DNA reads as TGTGCCAGCTCTGCGGGCTTCCCCGGGGAGCTGTTTTTT. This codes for CASSAGFPGELFF.

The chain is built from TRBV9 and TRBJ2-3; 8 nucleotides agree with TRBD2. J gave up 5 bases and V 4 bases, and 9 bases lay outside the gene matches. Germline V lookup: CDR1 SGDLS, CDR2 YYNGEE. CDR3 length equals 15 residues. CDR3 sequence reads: CASSPPGLGGDTQYF. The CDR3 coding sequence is TGTGCCAGCAGCCCCCCGGGACTAGGGGGAGATACGCAGTATTTT.

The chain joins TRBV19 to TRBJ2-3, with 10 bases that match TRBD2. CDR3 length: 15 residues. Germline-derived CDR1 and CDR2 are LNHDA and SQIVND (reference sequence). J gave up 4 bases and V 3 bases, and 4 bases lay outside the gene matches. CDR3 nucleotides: TGTGCCAGTAGTATCCTAGCGGGAGTGCCAGATACGCAGTATTTT. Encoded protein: CASSILAGVPDTQYF.

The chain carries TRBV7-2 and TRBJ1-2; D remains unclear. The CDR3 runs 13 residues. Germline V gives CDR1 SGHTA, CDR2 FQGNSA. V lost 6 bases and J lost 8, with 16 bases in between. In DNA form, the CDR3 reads TGTGCCAGCAGTCTGGTTTCGGGGTGGGGCTACACCTTC. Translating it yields CASSLVSGWGYTF.